One and the same sample provided the 9 T cell receptor beta chains below, sequenced in a study of T cells after yellow fever vaccination. TCRdb itself ran the 5' RACE reads through MiXCR, one entry per CDR3 protein. The table shows about 430,000 distinct CDR3 sequences, with roughly 20% occurring only once. The sample in question was PBMCs, obtained before the yellow fever booster vaccination. These receptors were collected from a man in his late teens or twenties who received the YFV17D yellow fever vaccine.

The genes are TRBV5-1 and TRBJ2-5; tentatively, D is TRBD2 (5 bases). The CDR3 consists of 13 residues. Germline assignment: CDR1 SGHRS and CDR2 YFSETQ. Trimming shortened V by 4 bases and J by 3 bases, and 10 bases separated the two germline ends. The CDR3 DNA reads as TGCGCCAGCAGCACGGGGTCAAAAGAGACCCAGTACTTC. It codes for CASSTGSKETQYF.

The chain combines TRBV20-1 with TRBJ1-2, with a possible D match to TRBD1 (6 bases). CDR3 length: 12 amino acids. V dropped 5 bases and J dropped 4 bases, with 11 bases sitting between them. Germline CDR1 is DFQATT and CDR2 is SNEGSKA (reference sequence). The CDR3 DNA sequence: TGCAGTGCTGTAGGGGGAGCCTATGGCTACACCTTC. Translation gives CSAVGGAYGYTF.

This clonotype was found a few times. The J gene is TRBJ2-5, the V gene TRBV6-6; either TRBD1 or TRBD2 may supply D (5 bases each). Germline V CDR1 and CDR2: MNHNY, SVGAGI (reference sequence). The CDR3 contains 15 residues. The V end was cut by 0 bases, the J end by 1 base, with 9 bases between. The CDR3 is CASSYSRGLQETQYF. The CDR3 DNA reads TGTGCCAGCAGTTACTCGAGGGGTCTCCAAGAGACCCAGTACTTC.

The V call is TRBV10-3, the J call TRBJ1-2; no clear D. Per the germline V gene, CDR1 is ENHRY and CDR2 is SYGVKD. The CDR3 runs 13 residues. V was shortened by 5 bases and J by 7 bases, with 14 bases between the two germline ends. CDR3 in amino acids: CAISPDLRRGYTF. The CDR3 region has the DNA TGTGCCATCAGTCCCGACTTGCGGCGTGGCTACACCTTC.

The rearrangement uses TRBV12-3 or TRBV12-4 and TRBJ2-3; TRBD2 matches at 11 bases. The CDR3 sequence is 14 residues long. The V gene end was trimmed by 6 bases and the J gene end by 6 bases; junction bases not matched to a gene: 5. CDR3: CASRPTSGADTQYF. CDR3 DNA sequence: TGTGCCAGCAGACCGACTAGCGGGGCGGATACGCAGTATTTT.

The chain employs TRBV11-2 and TRBJ2-3; TRBD2 matches 10 bases. V trimming: 2 bases; J trimming: 1 base; junction bases outside the gene matches: 9. Per the germline V gene, CDR1 is SGHAT and CDR2 is FQNNGV. There are 18 residues in the CDR3. CDR3 sequence reads: CASSLSGGADSRTDTQYF. Here the CDR3 DNA reads TGTGCCAGCAGCTTAAGCGGGGGGGCCGATTCCCGCACAGATACGCAGTATTTT.

The sample holds a few counts of this clonotype. The V gene is TRBV4-1, the J gene TRBJ1-5, with TRBD1 identical over 8 bases. Losses at the gene ends were 2 bases for V and 6 bases for J; bases not matched to a gene: 9. The V gene's germline CDR1 is MGHRA and CDR2 YSYEKL. The CDR3 sequence is 16 residues long. The CDR3 DNA reads TGCGCCAGCAGCCAATTACAGGGGGTTGACGGTCAGCCCCAGCATTTT. Residues: CASSQLQGVDGQPQHF.

This clonotype occurred a few times. V and J are TRBV20-1 and TRBJ2-7; D gene unclear. The CDR3 loop spans 13 amino acids. CDR1 is DFQATT, CDR2 SNEGSKA, per germline (reference sequence). V lost 2 bases, J lost 2 bases, and 10 bases lay in between. CDR3 nucleotide sequence: TGCAGTGCTAGAATCCCAGAGGCCTACGAGCAGTACTTC. Encoded protein: CSARIPEAYEQYF.

In its sample, this clonotype was seen many times. The chain uses TRBV4-3 and TRBJ2-4, with 11 bases identical to TRBD2. This CDR3 has 19 amino acids. Germline V gene lookup returns CDR1 LGHNA and CDR2 YSLEER. The V gene end was trimmed by 0 bases and the J gene end by 0 bases; junction bases not matched to a gene: 7. In DNA, the CDR3 is TGCGCCAGCAGCCAAGACGAGGCTAGCGGGGGGCTAGCCAAAAACATTCAGTACTTC. Translating it yields CASSQDEASGGLAKNIQYF.